These 27 T cell receptor beta chains share one sample of origin, sequenced in a study of CXCR3-negative and CXCR3-positive naive CD8 T cells. Preparation of TRB cDNA libraries relied on 5' RACE carrying UMI labels. TCRdb re-called the 5' RACE reads, yielding one record per CDR3 amino acid sequence without DNA. The listing records about 62,000 distinct CDR3 sequences. Sequencing was performed on naive CXCR3- CD8+ T cells from blood. Specified subset: CD45RO-CCR7+CD27+CD95- naive CD8+ T cells lacking CXCR3 (TNR3-). Source of these receptors: a human donor in good health. Some clones in this sample may be carry-over from other donors' samples.

V usage is TRBV28 and J usage is TRBJ1-2; TCRdb's assignment of TRBD1 cannot be checked, as there is no DNA. Germline V gives CDR1 MDHEN, CDR2 SYDVKM. The CDR3 covers 14 residues. The CDR3 loop is CASSFLDSQGGYTF.

The chain recombines TRBV27 with TRBJ2-7; TCRdb calls TRBD1, which cannot be checked without DNA. Germline loops: CDR1 MNHEY, CDR2 SMNVEV (reference sequence). The CDR3 extends over 13 amino acids. The CDR3 protein is CASSITGAYEQYF.

The CDR3 spells CATSPTGGYVPDTQYF. This sequence joins TRBV15 and TRBJ2-3; lacking DNA, the TRBD1 call made by TCRdb goes unchecked. Germline V gene data show CDR1 as LNHNV and CDR2 as YYDKDF (reference sequence). The CDR3 spans 16 residues.

The J gene is TRBJ1-5, the V gene TRBV21-1. TRBV21-1 is classified as a pseudogene. There are 16 residues in the CDR3. The CDR3 region is CASSTWGRTLNQPQHF.

The genes are TRBV29-1 and TRBJ2-7; TCRdb selects TRBD1, and the lack of DNA leaves this call unchecked. The length of the CDR3 is 12 residues. From germline, CDR1 is SQVTM and CDR2 ANQGSEA. The CDR3 here is CSVDTGRYEQYF.

The rearrangement links TRBV6-5 to TRBJ2-7; the D gene TCRdb calls, TRBD1, cannot be checked with no DNA. This CDR3 region has 15 residues. Per germline, CDR1 MNHEY and CDR2 SVGAGI. CDR3 amino acids: CASSYSPRQGYEQYF.

This CDR3 reads CASNVGYNEQFF. The rearrangement uses TRBV3-1 and TRBJ2-1. Looked up from germline, CDR1 is LGHDT and CDR2 is YNNKEL (reference sequence). The CDR3 extends over 12 amino acids.

The chain uses TRBV29-1 and TRBJ2-7. Germline assignment: CDR1 SQVTM and CDR2 ANQGSEA. The CDR3 totals 12 residues. CDR3 protein: CSVMDRSYEQYF.

J is TRBJ2-1 and V is TRBV4-1; the D call from TCRdb, TRBD2, cannot be confirmed without DNA. CDR3 length equals 17 residues. Per the germline V gene, CDR1 is MGHRA and CDR2 is YSYEKL. CDR3 residues: CANAGEAQRGGPDEQFF.

The chain joins TRBV7-6 to TRBJ1-6; TCRdb gives TRBD1 as the D gene, but with no DNA this cannot be confirmed. Germline loops: CDR1 SGHVS, CDR2 FNYEAQ. The CDR3 sequence is 15 residues long. The chain's CDR3 is CASSDPGTANSPLHF.

The V gene is TRBV29-1, the J gene TRBJ2-3; there is no DNA to check the TCRdb D call of TRBD1. CDR3 length: 12 residues. Germline-derived CDR1 and CDR2 are SQVTM and ANQGSEA. The CDR3 loop is CSVEEGGDTQYF.

V usage is TRBV29-1 and J usage is TRBJ1-1. Germline assignment: CDR1 SQVTM and CDR2 ANQGSEA. This CDR3 contains 11 residues. CDR3 loop: CSVDRNTEAFF.

The chain employs TRBV12-3 or TRBV12-4 and TRBJ2-3; TCRdb gives TRBD1 as the D gene, but with no DNA this cannot be confirmed. The CDR3 covers 15 residues. CDR3 region: CASSLRDRGTDTQYF.

The chain couples TRBV5-5 to TRBJ1-1. The CDR3 totals 11 residues. Germline values: CDR1 SGHKS, CDR2 YYEKEE (reference sequence). The CDR3: CASSQARDAFF. The variable domain in full, completed from reference TRBV5-5 and TRBJ1-1, reads DAGVTQSPTHLIKTRGQQVTLRCSPISGHKSVSWYQQVLGQGPQFIFQYYEKEERGRGNFPDRFSARQFPNYSSELNVNALLLGDSALYLCASSQARDAFFGQGTRLTVV.

The chain has TRBV4-2 and TRBJ2-7; TCRdb outputs TRBD1, but without DNA this stays unchecked. The CDR3 totals 18 residues. Germline V lookup: CDR1 LGHNA, CDR2 YNFKEQ. The CDR3 region is CASSQTVWSGTASHEQYF.

The CDR3 spells CASGSTSAETQYF. The chain has TRBV12-5 and TRBJ2-5; TCRdb's D gene call, TRBD2, goes unchecked for lack of DNA. This CDR3 comprises 13 residues. Germline-derived CDR1 and CDR2 are LGHNT and FRNRAP.

V and J are TRBV7-3 and TRBJ2-7; TCRdb's assignment of TRBD2 cannot be checked, as there is no DNA. Per the germline V gene, CDR1 is SGHTA and CDR2 is FQGTGA. This CDR3 spans 19 amino acids. CDR3 sequence: CASSLGFNLRAVPSYEQYF.

This chain connects TRBV29-1 to TRBJ2-7; the TCRdb D gene call, TRBD1, has no DNA to confirm it. Germline CDR1 SQVTM, CDR2 ANQGSEA. The CDR3 consists of 13 residues. The CDR3 is CSVSPDRAPEQYF.

The chain recombines TRBV20-1 with TRBJ1-2; the D call from TCRdb, TRBD1, cannot be confirmed without DNA. The length of the CDR3 is 17 residues. Germline V gives CDR1 DFQATT, CDR2 SNEGSKA (reference sequence). The CDR3 here is CSARALKGGQGADGYTF.

This chain uses TRBV3-1 with TRBJ2-7; there is no DNA to check the TCRdb D call of TRBD2. The CDR3 contains 17 residues. Germline CDR1 is LGHDT and CDR2 is YNNKEL (reference sequence). The CDR3 sequence: CASSQRPGLAGAYEQYF.

The chain couples TRBV7-8 to TRBJ2-7. This CDR3 is built from 12 residues. The germline CDR1 and CDR2 sequences are SGHVS and FQNEAQ. The CDR3: CASSLGRYEQYF.

The chain links TRBV19 to TRBJ1-1. CDR3 length equals 15 residues. In germline, CDR1 is LNHDA, CDR2 SQIVND (reference sequence). The CDR3 reads CASSIGRSGGTEALF.

The V gene is TRBV6-2 or TRBV6-3, the J gene TRBJ2-1. Germline CDR1 reads MNHEY; CDR2 reads SVGEGT. The CDR3 consists of 13 residues. Here the CDR3 reads CASSYVRYTEQFF.

This chain joins TRBV7-3 and TRBJ2-7; absent DNA, TCRdb's TRBD1 call cannot be checked. This CDR3 has 13 amino acids. The germline CDR1 and CDR2 sequences are SGHTA and FQGTGA. The CDR3 protein is CASSYGQSYEQYF.

The chain has TRBV6-5 and TRBJ2-3; TCRdb selects TRBD2, and the lack of DNA leaves this call unchecked. This CDR3 region has 15 residues. CDR1 is MNHEY, CDR2 SVGAGI, per germline. CDR3 sequence reads: CASSHGSGSTDTQYF.

The V call is TRBV5-6, the J call TRBJ2-5; with no DNA, the TCRdb D assignment of TRBD1 cannot be verified. This CDR3 is built from 19 residues. Germline V lookup: CDR1 SGHDT, CDR2 YYEEEE. CDR3 in amino acids: CASTEGRKRTGGNQETQYF.

The rearrangement links TRBV15 to TRBJ1-4; the D call of TRBD1 rests on TCRdb alone, since no DNA is present to check it. This CDR3 spans 16 amino acids. CDR1 LNHNV and CDR2 YYDKDF come from the germline V gene (reference sequence). CDR3 sequence: CATSTKTGWTNEKLFF.